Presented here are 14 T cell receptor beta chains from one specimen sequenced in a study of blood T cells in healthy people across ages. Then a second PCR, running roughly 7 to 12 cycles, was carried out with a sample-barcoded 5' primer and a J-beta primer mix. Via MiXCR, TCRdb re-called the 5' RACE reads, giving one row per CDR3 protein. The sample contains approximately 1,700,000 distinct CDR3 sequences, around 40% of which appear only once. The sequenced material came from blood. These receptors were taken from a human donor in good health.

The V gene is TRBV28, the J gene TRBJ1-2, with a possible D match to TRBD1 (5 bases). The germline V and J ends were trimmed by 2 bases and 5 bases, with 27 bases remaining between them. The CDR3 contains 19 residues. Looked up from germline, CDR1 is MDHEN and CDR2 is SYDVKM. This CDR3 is CASSLRGPRVVNGRYGYTF. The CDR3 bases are TGTGCCAGCAGTTTAAGGGGACCCAGGGTAGTAAATGGCAGATATGGCTACACCTTC.

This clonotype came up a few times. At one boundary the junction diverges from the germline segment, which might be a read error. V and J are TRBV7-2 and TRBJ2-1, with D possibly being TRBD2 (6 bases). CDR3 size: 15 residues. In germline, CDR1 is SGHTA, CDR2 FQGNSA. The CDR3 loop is CASSLAGGPYNGQFF. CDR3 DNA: TGTGCCAGCAGCTTAGCGGGGGGTCCCTACAATGGGCAGTTCTTC. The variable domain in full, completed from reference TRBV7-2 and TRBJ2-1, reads GAGVSQSPSNKVTEKGKDVELRCDPISGHTALYWYRQSLGQGLEFLIYFQGNSAPDKSGLPSDRFSAERTGGSVSTLTIQRTQQEDSAVYLCASSLAGGPYNGQFFGPGTRLTVL.

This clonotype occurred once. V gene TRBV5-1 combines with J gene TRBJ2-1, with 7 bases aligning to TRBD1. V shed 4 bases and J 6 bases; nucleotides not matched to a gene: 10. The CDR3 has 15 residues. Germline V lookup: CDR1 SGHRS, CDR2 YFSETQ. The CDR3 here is CASSPNPAGGNEQFF. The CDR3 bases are TGCGCCAGCAGCCCGAACCCCGCAGGGGGCAATGAGCAGTTCTTC.

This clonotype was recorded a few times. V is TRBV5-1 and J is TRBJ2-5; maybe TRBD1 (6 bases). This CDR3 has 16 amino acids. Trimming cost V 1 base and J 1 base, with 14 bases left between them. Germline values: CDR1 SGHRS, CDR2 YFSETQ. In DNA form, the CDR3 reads TGCGCCAGCAGCTTGAGTCCGACAGGCAGCCAAGAGACCCAGTACTTC. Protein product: CASSLSPTGSQETQYF.

The CDR3 loop reads CASSYTLPRDIGEKLFF. The CDR3 coding sequence is TGTGCCAGCAGTTATACCCTCCCCCGGGACATAGGAGAAAAACTGTTTTTT. The chain is built from TRBV6-6 and TRBJ1-4; D possibly corresponds to TRBD1 (6 bases). This CDR3 region has 17 residues. Germline CDR1 MNHNY, CDR2 SVGAGI (reference sequence). V gave up 3 bases and J gave up 8 bases, with 22 bases separating them.

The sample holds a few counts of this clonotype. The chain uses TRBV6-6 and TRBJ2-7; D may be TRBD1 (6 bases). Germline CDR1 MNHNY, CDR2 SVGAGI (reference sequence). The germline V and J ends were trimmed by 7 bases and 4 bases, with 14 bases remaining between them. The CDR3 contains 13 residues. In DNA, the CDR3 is TGTGCCAGCAAGGGAACAGGGTGGTACGAGCAGTACTTC. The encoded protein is CASKGTGWYEQYF.

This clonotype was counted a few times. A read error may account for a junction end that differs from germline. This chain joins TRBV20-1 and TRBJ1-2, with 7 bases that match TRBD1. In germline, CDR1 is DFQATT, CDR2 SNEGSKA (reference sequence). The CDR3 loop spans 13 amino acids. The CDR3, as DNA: TGCAGTGCTAGAAAAGGGACAGACTATGGTTACACCTTC. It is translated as CSARKGTDYGYTF.

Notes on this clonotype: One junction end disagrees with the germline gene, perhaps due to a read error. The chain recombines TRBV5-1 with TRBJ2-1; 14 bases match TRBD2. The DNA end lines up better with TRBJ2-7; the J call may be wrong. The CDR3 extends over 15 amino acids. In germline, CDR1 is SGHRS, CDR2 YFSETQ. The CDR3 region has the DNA TGCGCCTGCAGCTTGGGACTAGCGGGGGTGTACGAGCAGTACTTC. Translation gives CACSLGLAGVYEQYF.

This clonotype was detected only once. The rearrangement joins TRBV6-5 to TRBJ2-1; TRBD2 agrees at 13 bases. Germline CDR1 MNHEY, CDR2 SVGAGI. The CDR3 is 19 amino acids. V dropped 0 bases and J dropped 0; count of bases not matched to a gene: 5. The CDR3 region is CASSYSGLAGPSSYNEQFF. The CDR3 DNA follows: TGTGCCAGCAGTTACTCGGGACTAGCGGGGCCCAGCTCCTACAATGAGCAGTTCTTC.

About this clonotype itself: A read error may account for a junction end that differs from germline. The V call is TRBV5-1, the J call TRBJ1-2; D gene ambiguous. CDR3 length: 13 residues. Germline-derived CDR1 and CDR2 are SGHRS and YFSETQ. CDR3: CASSLDTFYGYTF. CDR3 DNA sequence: TGTGCCAGCAGCTTAGATACCTTCTATGGCTACACCTTC.

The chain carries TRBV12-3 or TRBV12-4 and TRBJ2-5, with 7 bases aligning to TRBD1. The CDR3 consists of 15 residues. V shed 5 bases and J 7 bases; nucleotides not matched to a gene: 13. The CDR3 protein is CASSDGTRGWRTQYF. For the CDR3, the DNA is TGTGCCAGCAGTGACGGAACCAGGGGGTGGAGGACCCAGTACTTC.

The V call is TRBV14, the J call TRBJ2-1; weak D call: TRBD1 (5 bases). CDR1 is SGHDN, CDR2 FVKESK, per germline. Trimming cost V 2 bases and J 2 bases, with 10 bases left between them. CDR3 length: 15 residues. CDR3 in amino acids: CASSQLTDPYNEQFF. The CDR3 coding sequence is TGTGCCAGCAGCCAACTGACAGACCCCTACAATGAGCAGTTCTTC.

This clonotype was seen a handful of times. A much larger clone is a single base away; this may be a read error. The CDR3 reads CANSDTGTGNNEQFF. The CDR3 coding sequence is TGTGCCAACTCCGACACCGGGACAGGCAACAATGAGCAGTTCTTC. This chain links TRBV2 with TRBJ2-1; 8 bases map to TRBD1. The trim removed 10 bases at V and 5 bases at J, leaving 13 bases unmatched. The CDR3 runs to 15 residues. Germline-derived CDR1 and CDR2 are SNHLY and FYNNEI. Complete variable domain (other parts from reference TRBV2 and TRBJ2-1): EPEVTQTPSHQVTQMGQEVILRCVPISNHLYFYWYRQILGQKVEFLVSFYNNEISEKSEIFDDQFSVERPDGSNFTLKIRSTKLEDSAMYFCANSDTGTGNNEQFFGPGTRLTVL.

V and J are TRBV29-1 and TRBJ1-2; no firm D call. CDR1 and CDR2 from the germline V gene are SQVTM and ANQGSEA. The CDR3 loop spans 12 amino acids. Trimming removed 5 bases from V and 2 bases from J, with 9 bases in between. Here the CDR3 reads CSVPEGNYGYTF. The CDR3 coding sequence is TGCAGCGTTCCAGAGGGAAACTATGGCTACACCTTC.